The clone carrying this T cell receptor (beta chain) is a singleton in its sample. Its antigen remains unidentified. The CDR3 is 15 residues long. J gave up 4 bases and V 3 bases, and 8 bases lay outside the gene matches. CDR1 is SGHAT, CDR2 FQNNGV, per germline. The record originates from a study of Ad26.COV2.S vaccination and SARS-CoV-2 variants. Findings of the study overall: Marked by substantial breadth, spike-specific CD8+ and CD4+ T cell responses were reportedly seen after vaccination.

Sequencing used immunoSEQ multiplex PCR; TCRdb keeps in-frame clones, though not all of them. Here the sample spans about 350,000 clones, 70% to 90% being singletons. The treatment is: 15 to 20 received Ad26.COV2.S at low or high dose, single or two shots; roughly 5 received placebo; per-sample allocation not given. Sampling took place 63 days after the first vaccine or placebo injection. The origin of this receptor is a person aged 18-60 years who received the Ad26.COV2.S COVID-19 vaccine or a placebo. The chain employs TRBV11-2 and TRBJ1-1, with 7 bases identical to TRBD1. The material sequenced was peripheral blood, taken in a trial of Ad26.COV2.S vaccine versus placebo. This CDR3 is CASSFWPGGATEAFF. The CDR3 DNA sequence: TGTGCCAGCAGCTTCTGGCCAGGGGGGGCCACTGAAGCTTTCTTT.